This T cell receptor (beta chain) was retrieved from a study of CD8 T cells in Susac syndrome. Note on this clonotype: As yet, its antigen is unknown.

Controls matched for age and sex were healthy donors. The CD8+ and CD4+ T cells were isolated magnetically using a negative isolation approach, whereas the TEMRA cells were enriched by FACS. Study-level results: The study's TCR sequencing and HLA analysis drew on a certain number of individuals. That number was acknowledged as relatively small.

V gave up 4 bases and J gave up 4 bases; unmatched junction bases: 7. Germline lookup yields CDR1 LGHDT and CDR2 YNNKEL (reference sequence). The CDR3 has 15 residues. The authors reverse transcribed roughly 0.5 to 1 ug RNA with random hexamers. immunoSEQ multiplex PCR amplified TCR beta CDR3 across 54 Vbeta, 13 Jbeta. TCRdb re-called the immunoSEQ multiplex PCR reads through MiXCR, storing one row per CDR3 protein. The sample has roughly 140,000 distinct CDR3 sequences, 90% to 95% seen once. J is TRBJ2-1 and V is TRBV3-1; 7 positions agree with TRBD2. The origin of this receptor is a human donor in good health. Sequenced material: CD8+ T cells from PBMCs. The DNA for the CDR3 is TGTGCCAGCAGCCTTACTAGCGAAATATACAATGAGCAGTTCTTC. Translation: CASSLTSEIYNEQFF.